The rows below give T cell receptor beta chains drawn from one sample of a study of regulatory T cells in long-lasting Graves disease. TCRdb passed the multiplex PCR reads through MiXCR, listing each CDR3 protein once. The top ten hold approximately 19% of the sample, which has about 460,000 distinct CDR3 sequences, 14% seen once. In addition, the sample was reused for a study of T cells in Graves' hyperthyroidism and ophthalmopathy.

The sample in question was peripheral blood mononuclear cells (PBMCs), obtained at new diagnosis, from a patient treated with antithyroid drugs. The receptor set was obtained from a woman in her forties or fifties with Graves disease. The CDR3 runs from the conserved cysteine through the conserved F or W. D genes are given only for firm matches. For some rows the clone size is stated as once, few or many, or as a class when expanded; others skip it.

>TRBJ2-1|NA|NA|TRBV3-1
CASSQSARGRNEQFF
TGTGCCAGCAGCCAGTCAGCGCGGGGCCGCAATGAGCAGTTCTTC
>TRBJ2-1|NA|many|TRBV14
CASSPQGRSSYNEQFF
TGTGCCAGCAGCCCCCAGGGGAGGAGCTCCTACAATGAGCAGTTCTTC
>TRBJ1-5|TRBD1|NA|TRBV6-1
CASSRGQGIGQPQHF
TGTGCCAGCAGTAGGGGACAGGGGATAGGACAGCCCCAGCATTTT
>TRBJ2-5|NA|many|TRBV6-9
CASSYLPGQQETQYF
TGTGCCAGCAGTTACCTCCCAGGACAACAAGAGACCCAGTACTTC
>TRBJ1-6|TRBD1|NA|TRBV13
CASSYSTGRGSPLHF
TGTGCCAGCAGCTATTCGACAGGGAGAGGTTCACCCCTCCACTTT
>TRBJ1-5|TRBD1|NA|TRBV7-3
CASSLRAGGHHEPQHF
TGTGCCAGCAGCTTACGCGCAGGGGGCCACCACGAGCCCCAGCATTTT
>TRBJ2-7|NA|NA|TRBV7-9
CASSRGGYSYEQYF
TGTGCCAGCAGCAGAGGGGGGTACTCCTACGAGCAGTACTTC
>TRBJ2-3|TRBD2|many|TRBV11-2
CASSLSSGTRDTQYF
TGTGCCAGCAGCTTGTCTAGCGGGACGAGAGATACGCAGTATTTT
>TRBJ2-1|TRBD1|many|TRBV10-3
CAISEKGQGKREQFF
TGTGCCATCAGTGAGAAGGGACAGGGGAAGCGTGAGCAGTTCTTC
>TRBJ1-1|NA|few|TRBV6-1
CASSDRQGGDSEAFF
TGTGCCAGCAGTGATCGACAAGGGGGGGACTCTGAAGCTTTCTTT
>TRBJ2-1|NA|many|TRBV18
CASSPLRERNNEQFF
TGTGCCAGCTCACCACTCCGGGAGAGGAACAATGAGCAGTTCTTC
>TRBJ2-1|NA|many|TRBV7-9
CASSLFPNPGGPYNEQFF
TGTGCCAGCAGCTTATTCCCCAACCCCGGGGGTCCCTACAATGAGCAGTTCTTC
>TRBJ1-5|NA|many|TRBV7-2
CASSLIPDSNQPQHF
TGTGCCAGCAGCTTAATCCCAGATAGCAATCAGCCCCAGCATTTT
>TRBJ2-7|NA|NA|TRBV6-2/TRBV6-3
CASSYADGSYEQYF
TGTGCCAGCAGTTATGCAGATGGCTCCTACGAGCAGTACTTC
>TRBJ1-5|NA|many|TRBV20-1
CSASYRDNQPQHF
TGCAGTGCTAGTTACAGGGACAATCAGCCCCAGCATTTT
>TRBJ2-7|NA|many|TRBV30
CAWSVRGGEQYF
TGTGCCTGGAGTGTACGTGGGGGCGAGCAGTACTTC
>TRBJ2-1|NA|few|TRBV5-1
CASSLEAGVNEQFF
TGCGCCAGCAGCTTGGAGGCAGGTGTCAATGAGCAGTTCTTC
>TRBJ2-3|TRBD2|NA|TRBV10-1
CASSRIAGAPDTQYF
TGCGCCAGCAGTCGGATAGCGGGAGCCCCAGATACGCAGTATTTT
>TRBJ1-4|NA|NA|TRBV14
CASSQALPREGEKLFF
TGTGCCAGCAGCCAAGCGCTACCGAGGGAGGGTGAAAAACTGTTTTTT
>TRBJ2-1|TRBD2|NA|TRBV27
CASSLRSGRATNEQFF
TGTGCCAGCAGTTTGAGGAGCGGGAGGGCGACCAATGAGCAGTTCTTC
>TRBJ2-5|NA|many|TRBV18
CASSPLASSQETQYF
TGTGCCAGCTCACCATTGGCTAGCAGCCAAGAGACCCAGTACTTC
>TRBJ2-1|NA|NA|TRBV9
CASSVGDPGYFSYNEQFF
TGTGCCAGCAGCGTAGGGGATCCGGGCTACTTCTCCTACAATGAGCAGTTCTTC
>TRBJ2-3|NA|NA|TRBV4-1
CASSQPLQQITQYF
TGCGCCAGCAGCCAACCCCTTCAACAGATTACGCAGTATTTT
>TRBJ2-1|TRBD2|NA|TRBV9
CASSVGPAGLEQFF
TGTGCCAGCAGCGTAGGGCCAGCGGGATTGGAGCAGTTCTTC
>TRBJ2-3|TRBD2|NA|TRBV7-9
CASSLTSRPSGRSSTDTQYF
TGTGCCAGCAGCTTAACCTCCCGGCCTAGCGGGAGGTCTAGCACAGATACGCAGTATTTT
>TRBJ2-4|NA|few|TRBV29-1
CSVDRGSGKNIQYF
TGCAGCGTTGACCGGGGTTCCGGAAAAAACATTCAGTACTTC
>TRBJ1-1|NA|many|TRBV2
CASSEQGMNTEAFF
TGTGCCAGCAGTGAACAGGGGATGAACACTGAAGCTTTCTTT
>TRBJ2-1|NA|NA|TRBV30
CAWRGTVSTEQFF
TGTGCCTGGAGGGGGACTGTTTCCACAGAGCAGTTCTTC
>TRBJ2-5|NA|NA|TRBV7-8
CASSLDPSHAPGTQYF
TGTGCCAGCAGCTTAGACCCGTCCCACGCTCCGGGGACCCAGTACTTC
>TRBJ2-5|NA|many|TRBV6-2/TRBV6-3
CASSDSGVQETQYF
TGTGCCAGCAGTGATTCAGGTGTCCAAGAGACCCAGTACTTC
>TRBJ1-5|NA|NA|TRBV4-1
CASSLGEGLGPNQPQHF
TGCGCCAGCAGCCTGGGGGAGGGCCTAGGCCCTAATCAGCCCCAGCATTTT
>TRBJ2-5|TRBD1|few|TRBV12-3/TRBV12-4
CASRSGTGIQETQYF
TGTGCCAGCAGATCGGGGACAGGGATCCAAGAGACCCAGTACTTC
>TRBJ2-3|TRBD2|many|TRBV10-1
CASSEYGLAGDTQYF
TGCGCCAGCAGTGAGTATGGACTAGCAGGAGATACGCAGTATTTT
>TRBJ2-6|TRBD2|few|TRBV6-1
CASTDRAGSSGANVLTF
TGTGCCAGCACCGACAGAGCGGGAAGCTCTGGGGCCAACGTCCTGACTTTC
>TRBJ1-1|NA|few|TRBV7-9
CASSFVVALGQPNTEAFF
TGTGCCAGCAGCTTTGTAGTTGCGTTGGGACAACCGAACACTGAAGCTTTCTTT